What follows are 27 T cell receptor beta chains derived from one specimen sequenced in a study of blood T cells in healthy people across ages. A second PCR, run for roughly 6 to 11 cycles, used a sample-barcoded 5' primer plus a J-beta primer mix. A single record per CDR3 protein comes from TCRdb applying MiXCR to the 5' RACE reads. This table holds around 800,000 distinct CDR3 sequences, around 43% found once. Sequencing used blood. The receptor set was obtained from a man between 60 and 75 years old in good health.

This clonotype came up a few times. The chain recombines TRBV19 with TRBJ2-6, with D perhaps matching TRBD1 (5 bases). CDR1 is LNHDA, CDR2 SQIVND, per germline (reference sequence). This CDR3 has 16 residues. Trimming stripped 0 bases from V and 2 bases from J, with 8 bases between. The CDR3 sequence: CASSIDGATGANVLTF. The CDR3 region has the DNA TGTGCCAGTAGTATAGATGGGGCTACTGGGGCCAACGTCCTGACTTTC.

The chain is built from TRBV27 and TRBJ2-1; 12 bases map to TRBD2. The CDR3 has 15 amino acids. CDR1 and CDR2 from the germline V gene are MNHEY and SMNVEV (reference sequence). Trimming took 7 bases from V and 6 from J; bases not matched to a gene: 7. CDR3 protein: CASTWGTSGFNEQFF. In DNA, the CDR3 is TGTGCCAGCACCTGGGGGACTAGCGGGTTCAATGAGCAGTTCTTC.

This chain connects TRBV7-6 to TRBJ2-2, with TRBD1 identical over 8 bases. The CDR3 runs to 13 residues. Per the germline V gene, CDR1 is SGHVS and CDR2 is FNYEAQ. V lost 5 bases, J lost 5 bases, and 1 base stayed unmatched. CDR3 bases: TGTGCCAGCAGCCAGGGGGCTACCGGGGAGCTGTTTTTT. This sequence encodes CASSQGATGELFF.

The genes are TRBV27 and TRBJ2-3, with D possibly being TRBD1 (6 bases). The CDR3 is 14 residues long. CDR1 is MNHEY and CDR2 is SMNVEV in the germline V gene (reference sequence). Trimming pared 8 bases from V and 6 bases from J, leaving 18 bases between. The chain's CDR3 is CASQVGGTRDTQYF. CDR3 in DNA: TGTGCCAGCCAAGTTGGGGGCACACGCGATACGCAGTATTTT.

This chain connects TRBV7-2 to TRBJ2-5, with no clear D. With 2 bases removed from V and 2 bases from J, the gap between germline ends came to 15 bases. Germline values: CDR1 SGHTA, CDR2 FQGNSA. The CDR3 has 16 amino acids. Written as DNA, the CDR3 is TGTGCCAGCAGCTTAAAAAAGGGTTTTGAACAAGAGACCCAGTACTTC. Protein: CASSLKKGFEQETQYF. The full variable domain, its missing parts supplied by reference TRBV7-2 and TRBJ2-5, is GAGVSQSPSNKVTEKGKDVELRCDPISGHTALYWYRQSLGQGLEFLIYFQGNSAPDKSGLPSDRFSAERTGGSVSTLTIQRTQQEDSAVYLCASSLKKGFEQETQYFGPGTRLLVL.

The V call is TRBV7-9, the J call TRBJ2-7, with D perhaps TRBD1 or TRBD2 (5 bases each). The V gene's germline CDR1 is SEHNR and CDR2 FQNEAQ (reference sequence). The CDR3 extends over 14 amino acids. Trimming stripped 5 bases from V and 12 bases from J, with 23 bases between. Here the CDR3 reads CASSPRAGSETRYF. The DNA of the CDR3 is TGTGCCAGCAGCCCCAGGGCGGGTAGCGAGACCCGGTACTTC.

The chain couples TRBV3-1 to TRBJ2-3, with 8 bases fitting TRBD2. V lost 4 bases, J lost 4 bases, and 7 bases stayed unmatched. Germline lookup yields CDR1 LGHDT and CDR2 YNNKEL (reference sequence). This CDR3 is 15 amino acids long. For the CDR3, the DNA is TGTGCCAGCAGCCCCAGCGGGGGTATCCCAGATACGCAGTATTTT. Its protein product is CASSPSGGIPDTQYF.

This chain uses TRBV6-1 with TRBJ2-5, with a possible D match to TRBD1 (6 bases). The CDR3 is 12 amino acids. With 7 bases removed from V and 11 bases from J, the gap between germline ends came to 17 bases. Germline CDR1 is MNHNS and CDR2 is SASEGT. The CDR3 DNA follows: TGTGCCAGCAAAAACAGGGCGAGAGAGCAGTACTTC. It codes for CASKNRAREQYF.

The chain joins TRBV14 to TRBJ2-1; the match to TRBD1 covers 9 bases. V lost 10 bases, J lost 4 bases, and 8 bases stayed unmatched. The length of the CDR3 is 14 residues. Germline V gene sequence: CDR1 SGHDN, CDR2 FVKESK. CDR3 protein: CAINRGPDYNEQFF. The CDR3 DNA is TGTGCCATCAACAGGGGGCCGGATTACAATGAGCAGTTCTTC.

This clonotype has a handful of counts. The rearrangement links TRBV20-1 to TRBJ1-1; D may be TRBD1 (6 bases). The ends were cut back, 6 bases at V and 3 bases at J, with 14 bases in the middle. The CDR3 has 13 amino acids. Germline V gene data show CDR1 as DFQATT and CDR2 as SNEGSKA (reference sequence). The CDR3 DNA sequence: TGCAGTGCGTGGACAGCAGGGGACACTGAAGCTTTCTTT. Its protein product is CSAWTAGDTEAFF.

This clonotype was seen a few times. The chain uses TRBV29-1 and TRBJ2-7; D not certain. Looked up from germline, CDR1 is SQVTM and CDR2 is ANQGSEA. Trimming removed 4 bases from V and 7 bases from J, with 17 bases in between. The CDR3 length is 13 residues. This CDR3 reads CSVVQSSYNEQYF. As DNA, the CDR3 is TGCAGCGTTGTACAGTCCTCCTACAATGAGCAGTACTTC.

This clonotype was counted between two and nine times. The chain couples TRBV3-1 to TRBJ2-5; perhaps TRBD2 as D (5 bases). V was cut by 4 bases and J by 3 bases, with 12 bases left in between. The germline gives CDR1 LGHDT, CDR2 YNNKEL (reference sequence). This CDR3 contains 14 residues. CDR3 bases: TGTGCCAGCAGCCTCCTGGACGGGAAAGAGACCCAGTACTTC. It codes for CASSLLDGKETQYF.

The chain carries TRBV30 and TRBJ1-6; D gene ambiguous. Trimming stripped 4 bases from V and 6 bases from J, with 10 bases between. The CDR3 has 13 amino acids. CDR1 and CDR2 (germline): GTSNPN, SVGIG (reference sequence). The CDR3 DNA is TGTGCCTGGACCGAACAAATTAATTCACCCCTCCACTTT. Translation: CAWTEQINSPLHF.

This clonotype was recorded a few times. The chain recombines TRBV12-3 or TRBV12-4 with TRBJ1-1; D is perhaps TRBD1 (5 bases). This CDR3 comprises 13 residues. V lost 4 bases to trimming and J lost 1 base, with 7 bases between them. DNA of the CDR3: TGTGCCAGCAGTTGGGGCCCGAACACTGAAGCTTTCTTT. Amino acid sequence: CASSWGPNTEAFF.

This clonotype was picked up a small number of times. The CDR3 bases are TGTGCCAGCAGCCGATCCCAGAGCGGGGGCGATGAGACCCAGTACTTC. Translating it yields CASSRSQSGGDETQYF. The V gene is TRBV11-1, the J gene TRBJ2-5; 8 positions match TRBD2. The CDR3 extends over 16 amino acids. V lost 5 bases and J lost 5; bases outside the gene matches: 13. Germline loops: CDR1 SGHAT, CDR2 FQDESV (reference sequence).

This clonotype came up a few times. Given a much more abundant clone one base away, this may be a read error. The chain carries TRBV6-5 and TRBJ1-1; D gene uncertain. Germline CDR1 is MNHEY and CDR2 is SVGAGI. The V end lost 7 bases, the J end lost 1 base, and 4 bases lay between the germline ends. The CDR3 has 11 residues. CDR3 sequence (DNA): TGTGCCAGCAACAAGAACACTGAAGCTTTCTTT. This sequence encodes CASNKNTEAFF.

The chain couples TRBV3-1 to TRBJ1-1, with D possibly matching TRBD1 (6 bases). The V and J ends lost 4 bases and 6 bases respectively, with 15 bases between them. Germline CDR1 LGHDT, CDR2 YNNKEL (reference sequence). This CDR3 has 14 amino acids. DNA for the CDR3: TGTGCCAGCAGCCGAACACCCAGGGGACCTGAAGCTTTCTTT. Protein product: CASSRTPRGPEAFF.

The chain recombines TRBV7-2 with TRBJ2-5, with TRBD2 matching 14 bases. CDR1 and CDR2 from the germline V gene are SGHTA and FQGNSA. The CDR3 contains 18 residues. Trimming took 5 bases from V and 1 from J; bases not matched to a gene: 9. This CDR3 reads CASSLRLAGGPSQETQYF. The DNA for the CDR3 is TGTGCCAGCAGCCTACGACTAGCGGGGGGGCCTAGCCAAGAGACCCAGTACTTC.

J is TRBJ1-2 and V is TRBV12-3 or TRBV12-4; perhaps TRBD1 as D (6 bases). This CDR3 region has 13 residues. V gave up 2 bases and J gave up 7 bases, with 11 bases separating them. The CDR3 nucleotides read TGTGCCAGCAGTTTATGGGGGGCCTTTGGCTACACCTTC. It translates to CASSLWGAFGYTF.

The chain joins TRBV6-2 or TRBV6-3 to TRBJ2-4, with unresolved D. This CDR3 contains 13 residues. V was pared by 6 bases and J by 3 bases, with 9 bases between. The germline V gene has CDR1 MNHEY and CDR2 SVGEGT. The CDR3 nucleotides read TGTGCCAGCAGATCGGGCGGCAAAAACATTCAGTACTTC. Protein product: CASRSGGKNIQYF.

The genes are TRBV5-1 and TRBJ2-3; possible D gene TRBD1, 6 bases. The V gene's germline CDR1 is SGHRS and CDR2 YFSETQ. Trimming shortened V by 4 bases and J by 3 bases, and 15 bases separated the two germline ends. The CDR3 has 15 amino acids. In DNA form, the CDR3 reads TGCGCCAGCAGCATAAGCCAGGGGATTACAGATACGCAGTATTTT. Its protein is CASSISQGITDTQYF.

This clonotype was found many times. V and J are TRBV7-2 and TRBJ2-1; D may be TRBD1 (7 bases). With 5 bases removed from V and 4 bases from J, the gap between germline ends came to 15 bases. The CDR3 is 15 residues long. From germline, CDR1 is SGHTA and CDR2 FQGNSA. In DNA, the CDR3 is TGTGCCAGCAGCGCCTCAGGGGGGAATTACAATGAGCAGTTCTTC. It encodes CASSASGGNYNEQFF.

Comments on this clonotype: A much larger clone differs from this one at a single base, so this may be a read error. This chain joins TRBV24-1 and TRBJ2-5; D is unclear. Trimming stripped 6 bases from V and 2 bases from J, with 15 bases between. The germline gives CDR1 KGHDR, CDR2 SFDVKD. CDR3 length: 15 residues. CDR3 residues: CATSHITAEQETQYF. The DNA for the CDR3 is TGTGCCACCAGTCACATTACGGCAGAGCAAGAGACCCAGTACTTC.

This clonotype was recorded at least ten times. J is TRBJ2-5 and V is TRBV5-1, with 8 bases lining up with TRBD1. This CDR3 spans 13 amino acids. The germline V gene encodes CDR1 SGHRS and CDR2 YFSETQ. Unmatched junction bases numbered 2, after V lost 3 bases and J lost 4 bases. DNA of the CDR3: TGCGCCAGCAGCTCAGGGGGCTCAGAGACCCAGTACTTC. This codes for CASSSGGSETQYF. Together with reference TRBV5-1 and TRBJ2-5, the CDR3 gives the full variable domain: KAGVTQTPRYLIKTRGQQVTLSCSPISGHRSVSWYQQTPGQGLQFLFEYFSETQRNKGNFPGRFSGRQFSNSRSEMNVSTLELGDSALYLCASSSGGSETQYFGPGTRLLVL.

The rearrangement uses TRBV11-3 and TRBJ2-4; D possibly uses TRBD1 or TRBD2 (5 bases each). The CDR3 has 16 amino acids. The V gene lost 3 bases and the J gene lost 13 bases, with 25 bases spanning the gap. Germline V lookup: CDR1 SGHNT, CDR2 YENEEA. The DNA for the CDR3 is TGTGCCAGCAGCTTCGGGGCAGAGCTCTCCTACAATGAGCAGTACTTC. It is translated as CASSFGAELSYNEQYF.

This clonotype was observed a single time. The DNA of the CDR3 is TGTGCCAGCAGCCCGAGGGGACAGCGGTGGGGGGAGACCCAGTACTTC. It yields the protein CASSPRGQRWGETQYF. The J gene is TRBJ2-5, the V gene TRBV7-2; 7 nucleotides line up with TRBD1. CDR3 size: 16 residues. The germline V gene encodes CDR1 SGHTA and CDR2 FQGNSA. V gave up 5 bases and J gave up 5 bases; unmatched junction bases: 14.

The genes are TRBV12-3 or TRBV12-4 and TRBJ1-1; D is uncertain. V was cut by 5 bases and J by 1 base, with 14 bases left in between. There are 15 residues in the CDR3. The CDR3 DNA sequence: TGTGCCAGCAGTGCAAGAGGGTTCAAGAACACTGAAGCTTTCTTT. It codes for CASSARGFKNTEAFF.